Described below is a single T cell receptor (beta chain) sequence and its context. There are 15 residues in the CDR3. CDR1 and CDR2 from the germline V gene are SGHRS and YFSETQ. V lost 0 bases and J lost 4; bases outside the gene matches: 2. The repertoire was sequenced with immunoSEQ multiplex PCR; TCRdb's copy has only in-frame clones and lacks some. The profile covers approximately 210,000 clones, with 90% to 95% appearing a single time and under 1.5% taken by the ten largest. This entry comes from a study of blood T cell repertoires in COVID-19. For the study at large: The United States, Italy and Spain supplied acute and convalescent COVID-19 samples. The analysed material was cDNA or gDNA that came from T cells, B-cell-depleted T cells, or PBMCs.

The sequencing sample was made of peripheral blood. The clonotype originates from a man between 25 and 39 years old with acute or convalescent COVID-19. The rearrangement joins TRBV5-1 to TRBJ2-2, with 8 positions matching TRBD1. The CDR3 nucleotides are TGCGCCAGCAGCTTGGCCGGACAGGGCACCGGGGAGCTGTTTTTT. Translating gives CASSLAGQGTGELFF.